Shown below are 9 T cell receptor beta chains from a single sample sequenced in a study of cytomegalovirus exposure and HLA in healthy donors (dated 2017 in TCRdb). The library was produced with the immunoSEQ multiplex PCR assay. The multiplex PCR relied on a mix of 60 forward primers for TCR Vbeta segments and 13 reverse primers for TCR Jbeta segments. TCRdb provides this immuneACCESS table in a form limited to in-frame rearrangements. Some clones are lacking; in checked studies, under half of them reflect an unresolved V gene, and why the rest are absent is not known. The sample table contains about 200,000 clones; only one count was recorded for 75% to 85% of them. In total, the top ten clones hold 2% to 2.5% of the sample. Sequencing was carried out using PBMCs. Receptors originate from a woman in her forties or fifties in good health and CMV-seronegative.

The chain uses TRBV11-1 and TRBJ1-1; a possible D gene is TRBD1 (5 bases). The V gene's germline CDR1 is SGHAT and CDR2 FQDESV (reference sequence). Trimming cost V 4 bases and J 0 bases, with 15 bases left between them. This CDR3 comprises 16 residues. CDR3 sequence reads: CASSSGLGGMNTEAFF. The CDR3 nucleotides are TGTGCCAGCAGCTCCGGATTGGGGGGGATGAACACTGAAGCTTTCTTT.

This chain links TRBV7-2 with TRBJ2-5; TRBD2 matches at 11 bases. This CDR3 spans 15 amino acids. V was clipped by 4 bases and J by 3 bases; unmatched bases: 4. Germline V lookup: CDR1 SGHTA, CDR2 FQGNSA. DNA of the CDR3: TGTGCCAGCAGCTCTCCGGGACTAGCGGAAGAGACCCAGTACTTC. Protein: CASSSPGLAEETQYF. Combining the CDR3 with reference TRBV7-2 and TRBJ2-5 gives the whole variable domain GAGVSQSPSNKVTEKGKDVELRCDPISGHTALYWYRQSLGQGLEFLIYFQGNSAPDKSGLPSDRFSAERTGGSVSTLTIQRTQQEDSAVYLCASSSPGLAEETQYFGPGTRLLVL.

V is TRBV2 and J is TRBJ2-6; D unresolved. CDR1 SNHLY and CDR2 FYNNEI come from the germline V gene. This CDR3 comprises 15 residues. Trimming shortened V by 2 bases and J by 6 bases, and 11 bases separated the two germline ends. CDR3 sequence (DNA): TGTGCCAGCAGTGAACGAGGTGTTGTGGCCAACGTCCTGACTTTC. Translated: CASSERGVVANVLTF.

For the CDR3, the DNA is TGTGCCAGCTCACCCGGGACAGCGGCCGATGAGCAGTTCTTC. It is translated as CASSPGTAADEQFF. This chain links TRBV18 with TRBJ2-1; 7 bases match TRBD1. V was pared by 3 bases and J by 8 bases, with 7 bases of the junction left unmatched. The germline V gene encodes CDR1 KGHSH and CDR2 LQKENI. The CDR3 extends over 14 amino acids. Looking up the rest from reference TRBV18 and TRBJ2-1 gives the full variable domain: NAGVMQNPRHLVRRRGQEARLRCSPMKGHSHVYWYRQLPEEGLKFMVYLQKENIIDESGMPKERFSAEFPKEGPSILRIQQVVRGDSAAYFCASSPGTAADEQFFGPGTRLTVL.

In DNA form, the CDR3 reads TGTGCCAGCAGCCGGGACTACTCCGGGGAGCTGTTTTTT. This translates into CASSRDYSGELFF. This sequence joins TRBV5-4 and TRBJ2-2; 7 positions match TRBD2. The CDR3 is 13 residues long. Germline-derived CDR1 and CDR2 are SGHNT and YYREEE (reference sequence). V lost 4 bases to trimming and J lost 6 bases; unmatched junction nucleotides: 3.

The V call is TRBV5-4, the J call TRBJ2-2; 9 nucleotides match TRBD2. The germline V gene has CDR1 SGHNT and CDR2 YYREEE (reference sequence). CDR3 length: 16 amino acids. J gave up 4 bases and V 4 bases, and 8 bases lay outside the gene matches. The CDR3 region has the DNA TGTGCCAGCAGCCCGGGACTAGCCGGGGGCACCGGGGAGCTGTTTTTT. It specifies CASSPGLAGGTGELFF.

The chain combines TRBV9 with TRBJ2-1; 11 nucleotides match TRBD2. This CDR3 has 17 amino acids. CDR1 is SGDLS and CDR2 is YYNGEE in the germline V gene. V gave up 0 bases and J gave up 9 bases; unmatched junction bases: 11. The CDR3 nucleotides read TGTGCCAGCAGCGTAGCTACACTAGCGGGAGAACGGATTGAGCAGTTCTTC. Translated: CASSVATLAGERIEQFF.

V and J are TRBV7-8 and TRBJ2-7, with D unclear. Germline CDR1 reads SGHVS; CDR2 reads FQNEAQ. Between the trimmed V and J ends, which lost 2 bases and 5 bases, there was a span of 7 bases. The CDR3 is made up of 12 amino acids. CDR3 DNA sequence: TGTGCCAGCAGCTTATCTAGTCACGAGCAGTACTTC. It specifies CASSLSSHEQYF.

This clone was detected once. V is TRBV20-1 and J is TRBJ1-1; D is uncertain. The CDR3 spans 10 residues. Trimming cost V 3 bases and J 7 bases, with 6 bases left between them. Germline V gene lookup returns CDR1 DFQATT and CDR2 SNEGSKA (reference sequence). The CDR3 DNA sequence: TGCAGTGCTAGTAGCCTTGAAGCTTTCTTT. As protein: CSASSLEAFF.